Below, 25 T cell receptor beta chains from the same sample are listed, as sequenced in a study of neurological immune-mediated disorders. TCRdb passed the 5' RACE reads through MiXCR, listing each CDR3 protein once. This table holds roughly 74,000 distinct CDR3 sequences, roughly 5% found once. Material: PBMCs. These receptors all come from a man between 18 and 29 years old with multiple sclerosis.

This clonotype was observed many times. The genes are TRBV3-1 and TRBJ2-3; D might be TRBD1 or TRBD2, each matching 5 bases. The CDR3 covers 15 residues. The V end was cut by 1 base, the J end by 2 bases, with 10 bases between. In germline, CDR1 is LGHDT, CDR2 YNNKEL (reference sequence). This CDR3 reads CASSQGETVTDTQYF. CDR3 bases: TGTGCCAGCAGCCAAGGGGAGACAGTCACAGATACGCAGTATTTT.

This clonotype was counted many times. J is TRBJ1-4 and V is TRBV7-6; 8 positions agree with TRBD1. The CDR3 totals 16 residues. Germline CDR1 is SGHVS and CDR2 is FNYEAQ. The V and J ends lost 4 bases and 5 bases, in that order; junction bases with no gene match: 9. The CDR3, as DNA: TGTGCCAGCAGCTCCATGCTCCGGGACAGGAATGAAAAACTGTTTTTT. Amino acid sequence: CASSSMLRDRNEKLFF. Full variable domain (rest looked up from reference TRBV7-6 and TRBJ1-4): GAGVSQSPRYKVTKRGQDVALRCDPISGHVSLYWYRQALGQGPEFLTYFNYEAQQDKSGLPNDRFSAERPEGSISTLTIQRTEQRDSAMYRCASSSMLRDRNEKLFFGSGTQLSVL.

The sample holds many counts of this clonotype. V usage is TRBV20-1 and J usage is TRBJ2-2; no reliable D call. V dropped 3 bases and J dropped 0 bases, with 8 bases sitting between them. The germline CDR1 and CDR2 sequences are DFQATT and SNEGSKA (reference sequence). The CDR3 runs 14 residues. Here the CDR3 reads CSASPITNTGELFF. CDR3 sequence (DNA): TGCAGTGCTAGTCCGATAACGAACACCGGGGAGCTGTTTTTT.

This clonotype was recorded many times. The rearrangement joins TRBV5-1 to TRBJ2-3; 11 bases are shared with TRBD2. The CDR3 spans 17 residues. CDR1 and CDR2 (germline): SGHRS, YFSETQ. With V trimmed by 4 bases and J by 4 bases, 11 bases remained unmatched. The chain's CDR3 is CASSPGRIAGGADTQYF. In nucleotides, the CDR3 is TGCGCCAGCAGCCCCGGGAGGATAGCGGGGGGGGCAGATACGCAGTATTTT.

This clonotype was seen ten or more times. The V and J genes are TRBV7-2 and TRBJ2-1; D call uncertain. CDR3 length: 14 residues. The V gene's germline CDR1 is SGHTA and CDR2 FQGNSA. V lost 2 bases, J lost 10 bases, and 15 bases lay in between. The CDR3 DNA reads TGTGCCAGCAGCTTAATTAGTTCGGTGAGGGAGCAGTTCTTC. It is translated as CASSLISSVREQFF.

This clonotype was seen at least ten times. The chain recombines TRBV19 with TRBJ1-5; no firm D call. This CDR3 is built from 13 residues. Trimming left V 6 bases short and J 6 bases short, with 12 bases between. Germline V gene data show CDR1 as LNHDA and CDR2 as SQIVND (reference sequence). The CDR3 DNA is TGTGCCAGTAGCCGCCAAGCTCCTCAGCCCCAGCATTTT. Translation gives CASSRQAPQPQHF.

This clonotype was recorded at least ten times. The chain carries TRBV20-1 and TRBJ2-7, with TRBD2 identical over 12 bases. CDR3 size: 17 residues. Per germline, CDR1 DFQATT and CDR2 SNEGSKA (reference sequence). With 1 base clipped from V and 2 bases from J, the junction kept 9 bases outside the gene matches. CDR3 residues: CSARVPSGGVTPYEQYF. The CDR3 coding sequence is TGCAGTGCTAGAGTTCCTAGCGGGGGGGTAACACCCTACGAGCAGTACTTC.

This clonotype was observed at least ten times. The V call is TRBV12-3 or TRBV12-4, the J call TRBJ1-5; D not certain. The CDR3 is 14 residues long. Trimming shortened V by 5 bases and J by 1 base, and 9 bases separated the two germline ends. The CDR3 nucleotides are TGTGCCAGCAGTCCTCGACGGAGCAATCAGCCCCAGCATTTT. It translates to CASSPRRSNQPQHF.

Note on this clonotype: Mismatch with germline at one junction end may stem from a read error. This chain joins TRBV5-6 and TRBJ1-6; D possibly corresponds to TRBD1 (5 bases). Germline CDR1 SGHDT, CDR2 YYEEEE. The CDR3 is 17 amino acids. CDR3: CASSLDTGTRGDSPLNF. The DNA for the CDR3 is TGTGCCAGCAGCTTGGACACCGGGACGAGAGGAGATTCACCCCTCAACTTT.

This clonotype has at least ten counts. CDR3 in DNA: TGTGCCAGCATCCCGCTAGGAGCCTACGAGCAGTACTTC. This translates into CASIPLGAYEQYF. V gene TRBV28 combines with J gene TRBJ2-7; no reliable D call. Trimming pared 7 bases from V and 2 bases from J, leaving 12 bases between. CDR3 length equals 13 residues. Germline loops: CDR1 MDHEN, CDR2 SYDVKM. Variable domain in full (rest from reference TRBV28 and TRBJ2-7): DVKVTQSSRYLVKRTGEKVFLECVQDMDHENMFWYRQDPGLGLRLIYFSYDVKMKEKGDIPEGYSVSREKKERFSLILESASTNQTSMYLCASIPLGAYEQYFGPGTRLTVT.

With respect to this clonotype: Just one base apart from a much larger clone, this may be a read error. V gene TRBV12-3 or TRBV12-4 combines with J gene TRBJ1-1; D not certain. The V end was cut by 1 base, the J end by 5 bases, with 8 bases between. CDR3 length equals 13 residues. CDR3 in DNA: TGTGCCAGCAGTTTAGGTACGGGGACTGAAGCTTTCTTT. Translating gives CASSLGTGTEAFF.

This clonotype occurred many times. The chain recombines TRBV30 with TRBJ2-6, with D hard to call. V lost 1 base and J 1 base, leaving 8 bases between the germline ends. CDR3 length: 15 residues. CDR1 GTSNPN and CDR2 SVGIG come from the germline V gene (reference sequence). As DNA, the CDR3 is TGTGCCTGGAGTGGGGAATTGTCTGGGGCCAACGTCCTGACTTTC. This translates into CAWSGELSGANVLTF. The full variable domain, rest sourced from reference TRBV30 and TRBJ2-6, is SQTIHQWPATLVQPVGSPLSLECTVEGTSNPNLYWYRQAAGRGLQLLFYSVGIGQISSEVPQNLSASRPQDRQFILSSKKLLLSDSGFYLCAWSGELSGANVLTFGAGSRLTVL.

This clonotype came up many times. The CDR3 region is CSAREGVDEKLFF. Written as DNA, the CDR3 is TGCAGTGCTAGAGAAGGGGTGGACGAAAAACTGTTTTTT. The V call is TRBV20-1, the J call TRBJ1-4; D is possibly TRBD1 (5 bases). Germline V gene data show CDR1 as DFQATT and CDR2 as SNEGSKA (reference sequence). Trimming removed 0 bases at V and 8 bases at J, with 10 bases between. This CDR3 is 13 amino acids long.

This clonotype has a count of ten or more. Written as DNA, the CDR3 is TGTGCCAGCAGCGGAACAGGGGGAGGAAACACCATATATTTT. It encodes CASSGTGGGNTIYF. This chain joins TRBV9 and TRBJ1-3, with 8 bases identical to TRBD1. Germline assignment: CDR1 SGDLS and CDR2 YYNGEE. This CDR3 spans 14 amino acids. J was trimmed by 4 bases and V by 3 bases; bases with no gene match: 3.

The sample holds many counts of this clonotype. The rearrangement uses TRBV12-3 or TRBV12-4 and TRBJ2-3, with D perhaps TRBD2 (6 bases). This CDR3 is 14 amino acids long. V lost 5 bases and J 2 bases, leaving 11 bases between the germline ends. CDR3 sequence reads: CASSLSSVTDTQYF. The CDR3, as DNA: TGTGCCAGCAGTCTCTCTAGCGTCACAGATACGCAGTATTTT.

This clonotype was observed many times. The V call is TRBV4-2, the J call TRBJ2-3; 7 bases line up with TRBD2. From germline, CDR1 is LGHNA and CDR2 YNFKEQ. The CDR3 totals 15 residues. The V and J ends lost 4 bases and 5 bases, in that order; junction bases with no gene match: 9. The DNA of the CDR3 is TGTGCCAGCAGCCCGCGGGAGTCTCAGGGAGATACGCAGTATTTT. This gives the protein CASSPRESQGDTQYF.

This clonotype was found many times. The chain combines TRBV5-1 with TRBJ2-7; perhaps D is TRBD1 or TRBD2 (5 bases each). The CDR3 is 14 residues long. Germline CDR1 SGHRS, CDR2 YFSETQ. Trimming stripped 1 base from V and 1 base from J, with 9 bases between. CDR3: CASSLTGASYEQYF. In DNA form, the CDR3 reads TGCGCCAGCAGCTTGACCGGGGCATCCTACGAGCAGTACTTC. The variable domain in full, completed from reference TRBV5-1 and TRBJ2-7, reads KAGVTQTPRYLIKTRGQQVTLSCSPISGHRSVSWYQQTPGQGLQFLFEYFSETQRNKGNFPGRFSGRQFSNSRSEMNVSTLELGDSALYLCASSLTGASYEQYFGPGTRLTVT.

This clonotype was observed many times. J is TRBJ1-1 and V is TRBV5-1; the D is unclear. This CDR3 is 14 amino acids long. Trimming stripped 2 bases from V and 8 bases from J, with 16 bases between. CDR1 is SGHRS and CDR2 is YFSETQ in the germline V gene. The CDR3 sequence is CASSFYSPETEAFF. CDR3 bases: TGCGCCAGCAGCTTCTACAGCCCCGAAACAGAAGCTTTCTTT.

The sample holds many counts of this clonotype. The chain is built from TRBV28 and TRBJ1-1; no firm D call. The CDR3 is made up of 12 amino acids. The ends were cut back, 4 bases at V and 9 bases at J, with 12 bases in the middle. Per germline, CDR1 MDHEN and CDR2 SYDVKM. The CDR3 here is CASSYQRGKAFF. DNA of the CDR3: TGTGCCAGCAGTTACCAACGGGGAAAAGCTTTCTTT.

This clonotype was counted at least ten times. The chain links TRBV20-1 to TRBJ1-1, with D possibly matching TRBD1 (6 bases). The CDR3 totals 13 residues. Trimming removed 0 bases from V and 5 bases from J, with 10 bases in between. The germline V gene has CDR1 DFQATT and CDR2 SNEGSKA (reference sequence). CDR3 bases: TGCAGTGCTAGAGATATAGGGGGAACTGAAGCTTTCTTT. It translates to CSARDIGGTEAFF.

This clonotype appeared many times. This chain uses TRBV5-1 with TRBJ2-1; tentatively, D is TRBD2 (5 bases). Germline assignment: CDR1 SGHRS and CDR2 YFSETQ. This CDR3 is 15 amino acids long. Trimming pared 0 bases from V and 6 bases from J, leaving 13 bases between. The CDR3 region has the DNA TGCGCCAGCAGCTTGGATCCTAGCTTCGCCAATGAGCAGTTCTTC. Its translation is CASSLDPSFANEQFF.

This clonotype was found many times. The V call is TRBV20-1, the J call TRBJ2-3, with TRBD1 as a possible D gene (5 bases). CDR3 size: 12 residues. Trimming took 5 bases from V and 4 from J, leaving 10 bases between them. Germline-derived CDR1 and CDR2 are DFQATT and SNEGSKA (reference sequence). CDR3 sequence (DNA): TGCAGTGCTGGGGCTGGGGCAGATACGCAGTATTTT. Translating gives CSAGAGADTQYF.

This clonotype was recorded at least ten times. V and J are TRBV6-2 or TRBV6-3 and TRBJ1-1; TRBD1 matches at 8 bases. The junction had 8 bases not matched to a gene; V was cut back by 8 bases and J by 0 bases. CDR3 length: 15 residues. CDR1 and CDR2 from the germline V gene are MNHEY and SVGEGT. In nucleotides, the CDR3 is TGTGCCAGCCAACCGACAGGGGCCATGAACACTGAAGCTTTCTTT. Amino acids: CASQPTGAMNTEAFF.

This clonotype was seen at least ten times. The chain is built from TRBV7-2 and TRBJ1-4; 7 positions agree with TRBD1. CDR1 is SGHTA and CDR2 is FQGNSA in the germline V gene. V lost 4 bases to trimming and J lost 7 bases; unmatched junction nucleotides: 9. The CDR3 is 15 amino acids. The CDR3 DNA sequence: TGTGCCAGCAGCTCCGGAGACAGGGACTTTGAAAAACTGTTTTTT. As protein: CASSSGDRDFEKLFF. The full variable domain, with the rest looked up from reference TRBV7-2 and TRBJ1-4, is GAGVSQSPSNKVTEKGKDVELRCDPISGHTALYWYRQSLGQGLEFLIYFQGNSAPDKSGLPSDRFSAERTGGSVSTLTIQRTQQEDSAVYLCASSSGDRDFEKLFFGSGTQLSVL.

This clonotype has at least ten counts. V gene TRBV7-2 combines with J gene TRBJ2-1; D may be TRBD2 (6 bases). The CDR3 is 15 residues long. Germline CDR1 is SGHTA and CDR2 is FQGNSA. Deletions cut 5 bases from V and 0 bases from J, with 11 bases between. CDR3 sequence: CASSVSGHSYNEQFF. Here the CDR3 DNA reads TGTGCCAGCAGCGTAAGCGGGCACTCCTACAATGAGCAGTTCTTC.